The 21 T cell receptor beta chains below come from one sample, sequenced in a study of T cells in Graves' hyperthyroidism and ophthalmopathy. Amplification yielded TCR beta CDR3 regions, with RNA transcripts as the source. Carried out on the TCR CDR3, a first-round RT-PCR used the HTBI primer set. TCRdb redid the calling of the multiplex PCR reads with MiXCR, one entry per CDR3 protein. The sample lists almost 350,000 distinct CDR3 sequences, 15% to 20% occurring once. Sequenced: blood. These receptors all stem from a woman aged 40 to 50 with Graves' ophthalmopathy.

This rearrangement joins TRBV5-4 to TRBJ2-4; 8 nucleotides align to TRBD2. The CDR3 length is 16 residues. V lost 0 bases, J lost 5 bases, and 7 bases stayed unmatched. Per the germline V gene, CDR1 is SGHNT and CDR2 is YYREEE (reference sequence). DNA for the CDR3: TGTGCCAGCAGCTTGGATGGTAGCGGGATCCAAAACATTCAGTACTTC. This gives the protein CASSLDGSGIQNIQYF.

This sequence joins TRBV12-3 or TRBV12-4 and TRBJ2-5; perhaps TRBD2 as D (6 bases). V lost 2 bases and J 8 bases, leaving 12 bases between the germline ends. This CDR3 region has 13 residues. Written as DNA, the CDR3 is TGTGCCAGCAGTTTATGGAGGGAAAACACCCAGTACTTC. Translating gives CASSLWRENTQYF.

This clonotype came up many times. The rearrangement links TRBV3-1 to TRBJ2-7, with 8 bases identical to TRBD2. The V segment lost 6 bases and the J segment 2 bases; nucleotides outside the gene matches: 3. Germline values: CDR1 LGHDT, CDR2 YNNKEL (reference sequence). CDR3 length: 13 residues. The CDR3 DNA sequence: TGTGCCAGCAGTACGGGACTAGCCTACGAGCAGTACTTC. Protein: CASSTGLAYEQYF.

Ten or more counts support this clonotype. The chain employs TRBV3-1 and TRBJ2-7; D not resolved. Germline V gene data show CDR1 as LGHDT and CDR2 as YNNKEL (reference sequence). The ends were cut back, 0 bases at V and 12 bases at J, with 18 bases in the middle. CDR3 size: 14 residues. The CDR3 loop is CASSQDGWRKGLYF. The CDR3 DNA follows: TGTGCCAGCAGCCAAGATGGGTGGCGGAAAGGCTTGTACTTC.

The rearrangement links TRBV6-2 or TRBV6-3 to TRBJ2-7; the match to TRBD2 covers 8 bases. The CDR3 contains 12 residues. The germline CDR1 and CDR2 sequences are MNHEY and SVGEGT. V dropped 8 bases and J dropped 5; count of bases not matched to a gene: 5. CDR3 DNA: TGTGCCAGCGGCCGGGGGGGCAACGAGCAGTACTTC. Protein sequence: CASGRGGNEQYF.

Turning to this clonotype: The junction differs from germline at one of its ends, possibly a read error. This chain links TRBV28 with TRBJ1-2; D unclear. The CDR3 covers 17 residues. Germline V gene lookup returns CDR1 MDHEN and CDR2 SYDVKM. The CDR3 DNA reads as TGTGCCAGCAGTTTATTTCTCCGGCCTCCAACTAACTATGGCTACATCTTC. Translated: CASSLFLRPPTNYGYIF.

This clonotype has ten or more counts. The V and J genes are TRBV10-2 and TRBJ2-2; 10 bases map to TRBD2. With 4 bases clipped from V and 6 bases from J, the junction kept 5 bases outside the gene matches. The CDR3 has 15 residues. The germline V gene encodes CDR1 WSHSY and CDR2 SAAADI. The DNA of the CDR3 is TGCGCCAGCAGTGTTACTAGCGGGATTTCCGGGGAGCTGTTTTTT. This codes for CASSVTSGISGELFF.

This clonotype has at least ten counts. The gene calls are TRBV11-2 and TRBJ1-1; 7 nucleotides agree with TRBD1. The CDR3 is 15 residues long. Germline CDR1 reads SGHAT; CDR2 reads FQNNGV. With 4 bases clipped from V and 5 bases from J, the junction kept 10 bases outside the gene matches. CDR3 bases: TGTGCCAGCAGCTCCCGACAGGGTCTTCGGACTGAAGCTTTCTTT. Amino acids: CASSSRQGLRTEAFF.

Comment on this clonotype: A read error may produce the germline difference seen at one junction end. The rearrangement joins TRBV28 to TRBJ1-2, with D perhaps TRBD1 (5 bases). Germline CDR1 MDHEN, CDR2 SYDVKM. This CDR3 region has 12 residues. The CDR3 sequence is CASSFHGAVGFF. As DNA, the CDR3 is TGTGCCAGCAGTTTTCACGGGGCTGTAGGCTTCTTC.

The table lists this clonotype with many counts. The chain carries TRBV30 and TRBJ1-2; 11 positions agree with TRBD1. The CDR3 is 15 residues long. CDR1 and CDR2 (germline): GTSNPN, SVGIG (reference sequence). The trim removed 3 bases at V and 8 bases at J, leaving 11 bases unmatched. CDR3 DNA sequence: TGTGCCTGGAGAGCCGGACAGGGGGCTTGGGGGGGCTACACCTTC. This encodes CAWRAGQGAWGGYTF.

About this clonotype: At one boundary the junction diverges from the germline segment, which might be a read error. The rearrangement links TRBV12-3 or TRBV12-4 to TRBJ1-2, with TRBD1 as a possible D gene (5 bases). There are 14 residues in the CDR3. As DNA, the CDR3 is TGTGCCAGCAGTTTGGGCAGGGTTTCCTATGGCTACAACTTC. Translated, it gives CASSLGRVSYGYNF.

This clonotype was observed many times. The V gene is TRBV4-1, the J gene TRBJ2-4, with TRBD1 as a possible D gene (7 bases). Trimming took 4 bases from V and 0 from J, leaving 19 bases between them. There are 18 residues in the CDR3. The germline V gene encodes CDR1 MGHRA and CDR2 YSYEKL. The CDR3 DNA sequence: TGCGCCAGCAGCCCGCAGGGGGGCGGGAATGGAGCCAAAAACATTCAGTACTTC. Protein: CASSPQGGGNGAKNIQYF.

This clonotype was observed many times. The chain joins TRBV29-1 to TRBJ2-7; a possible D gene is TRBD1 (6 bases). The V end was cut by 1 base, the J end by 5 bases, with 6 bases between. This CDR3 contains 11 residues. Per the germline V gene, CDR1 is SQVTM and CDR2 is ANQGSEA. The CDR3 nucleotides read TGCAGCGTTGAAGGGGGGCACGAGCAGTACTTC. This codes for CSVEGGHEQYF.

In this sample, this clonotype turned up many times. The V and J genes are TRBV30 and TRBJ1-5; 8 bases line up with TRBD1. Germline-derived CDR1 and CDR2 are GTSNPN and SVGIG (reference sequence). V gave up 4 bases and J gave up 7 bases; unmatched junction bases: 6. There are 13 residues in the CDR3. In DNA, the CDR3 is TGTGCCTGGAACAGGGGGAGTGGGCAGCCCCAGCATTTT. Amino acid sequence: CAWNRGSGQPQHF.

This clonotype has ten or more counts. This sequence joins TRBV30 and TRBJ1-2, with TRBD1 matching 7 bases. Losses at the gene ends were 3 bases for V and 6 bases for J; bases not matched to a gene: 7. The CDR3 runs to 13 residues. The germline CDR1 and CDR2 sequences are GTSNPN and SVGIG (reference sequence). The CDR3: CAWRPDRDHGYTF. The CDR3 DNA reads as TGTGCCTGGAGACCTGACAGGGACCATGGCTACACCTTC.

This clonotype was observed many times. The V call is TRBV29-1, the J call TRBJ1-1; possibly TRBD1 for D (5 bases). This CDR3 comprises 13 residues. V was pared by 8 bases and J by 0 bases, with 13 bases between. CDR1 is SQVTM and CDR2 is ANQGSEA in the germline V gene. In DNA, the CDR3 is TGCAGCTATCAGGGACGACTGAACACTGAAGCTTTCTTT. Its translation is CSYQGRLNTEAFF.

This clonotype was recorded many times. The CDR3: CSVEDGRNYGYTF. CDR3 nucleotide sequence: TGCAGCGTTGAAGATGGACGGAACTATGGCTACACCTTC. The chain combines TRBV29-1 with TRBJ1-2, with D uncertain. With 0 bases removed from V and 2 bases from J, the gap between germline ends came to 7 bases. The germline V gene encodes CDR1 SQVTM and CDR2 ANQGSEA. This CDR3 contains 13 residues.

With regard to this clonotype: Its ends do not fully match the called genes, so a read error is possible. The chain carries TRBV30 and TRBJ1-2, with D perhaps matching TRBD1 (5 bases). The germline CDR1 and CDR2 sequences are GTSNPN and SVGIG (reference sequence). The CDR3 is 13 residues long. CDR3 loop: CAWGDGVNYGYTF. CDR3 sequence (DNA): TGTGCCTGGGGGGACGGGGTTAACTATGGCTATACCTTC. The variable domain in full, completed from reference TRBV30 and TRBJ1-2, reads SQTIHQWPATLVQPVGSPLSLECTVEGTSNPNLYWYRQAAGRGLQLLFYSVGIGQISSEVPQNLSASRPQDRQFILSSKKLLLSDSGFYLCAWGDGVNYGYTFGSGTRLTVV.

This clonotype has a count of ten or more. At one end, the junction sequence differs from germline, possibly due to a read error. V usage is TRBV5-1 and J usage is TRBJ2-5; D not certain. The CDR3 has 14 amino acids. CDR1 is SGHRS, CDR2 YFSETQ, per germline. In DNA, the CDR3 is TGTGCCAGCAGTTTGGGCAGCTACCAAGAGACCCAGTACTTC. Translating gives CASSLGSYQETQYF.

This clonotype has ten or more counts. The chain joins TRBV12-3 or TRBV12-4 to TRBJ2-2; D could derive from TRBD1 or TRBD2 (5 bases each). V lost 6 bases, J lost 5 bases, and 10 bases lay in between. The CDR3 sequence is 13 residues long. This chain's CDR3 is CASSWDGTGELFF. For the CDR3, the DNA is TGTGCCAGCAGCTGGGACGGGACCGGGGAGCTGTTTTTT.

The chain employs TRBV11-3 and TRBJ1-2; tentative D call: TRBD1 (6 bases). Per the germline V gene, CDR1 is SGHNT and CDR2 is YENEEA. Trimming took 0 bases from V and 11 from J, leaving 16 bases between them. CDR3 size: 14 residues. CDR3 sequence: CASSLDGGGRGYTF. In DNA, the CDR3 is TGTGCCAGCAGCTTAGACGGCGGGGGCCGTGGTTACACCTTC.